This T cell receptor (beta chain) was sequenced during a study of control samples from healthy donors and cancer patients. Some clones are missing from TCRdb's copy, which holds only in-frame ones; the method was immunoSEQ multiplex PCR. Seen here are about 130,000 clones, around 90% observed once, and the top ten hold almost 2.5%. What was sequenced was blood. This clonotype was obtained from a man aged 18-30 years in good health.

The CDR3 DNA reads as TGTGCCAGTAGTATGGCCCACACAGATACGCAGTATTTT. Residues: CASSMAHTDTQYF. The chain combines TRBV19 with TRBJ2-3; D not resolved. The CDR3 is 13 residues long. Trimming took 3 bases from V and 2 from J, leaving 6 bases between them. Germline CDR1 reads LNHDA; CDR2 reads SQIVND (reference sequence).